Described below is a single TCR beta chain sequence and its context. These data belong to a study of blood T cell repertoires in COVID-19. The data were produced by immunoSEQ multiplex PCR, yet TCRdb's version contains in-frame clones alone and is incomplete. In the table there are just over 200,000 clones, 85% to 90% of which are singletons. The length of the CDR3 is 14 residues. V lost 1 base to trimming and J lost 7 bases; unmatched junction nucleotides: 4. The V gene's germline CDR1 is GTSNPN and CDR2 SVGIG (reference sequence). This chain joins TRBV30 and TRBJ1-6, with 7 bases fitting TRBD1. This clonotype originated in an older man with acute or convalescent COVID-19. Sequenced input: peripheral blood. The CDR3 is CAWSGPGGNSPLHF. CDR3 DNA: TGTGCCTGGAGTGGCCCAGGGGGAAATTCACCCCTCCACTTT.